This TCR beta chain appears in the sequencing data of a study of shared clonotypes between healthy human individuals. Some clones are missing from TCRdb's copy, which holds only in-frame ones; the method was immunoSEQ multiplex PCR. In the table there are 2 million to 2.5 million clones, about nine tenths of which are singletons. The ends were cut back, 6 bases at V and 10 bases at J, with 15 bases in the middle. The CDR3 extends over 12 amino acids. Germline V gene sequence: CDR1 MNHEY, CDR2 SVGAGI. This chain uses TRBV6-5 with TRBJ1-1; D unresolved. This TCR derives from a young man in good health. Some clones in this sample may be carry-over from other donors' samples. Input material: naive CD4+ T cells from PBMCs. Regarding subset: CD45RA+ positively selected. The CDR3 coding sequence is TGTGCCAGCAGCTCCGGGCCAGCCAGAGCTTTCTTT. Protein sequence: CASSSGPARAFF.